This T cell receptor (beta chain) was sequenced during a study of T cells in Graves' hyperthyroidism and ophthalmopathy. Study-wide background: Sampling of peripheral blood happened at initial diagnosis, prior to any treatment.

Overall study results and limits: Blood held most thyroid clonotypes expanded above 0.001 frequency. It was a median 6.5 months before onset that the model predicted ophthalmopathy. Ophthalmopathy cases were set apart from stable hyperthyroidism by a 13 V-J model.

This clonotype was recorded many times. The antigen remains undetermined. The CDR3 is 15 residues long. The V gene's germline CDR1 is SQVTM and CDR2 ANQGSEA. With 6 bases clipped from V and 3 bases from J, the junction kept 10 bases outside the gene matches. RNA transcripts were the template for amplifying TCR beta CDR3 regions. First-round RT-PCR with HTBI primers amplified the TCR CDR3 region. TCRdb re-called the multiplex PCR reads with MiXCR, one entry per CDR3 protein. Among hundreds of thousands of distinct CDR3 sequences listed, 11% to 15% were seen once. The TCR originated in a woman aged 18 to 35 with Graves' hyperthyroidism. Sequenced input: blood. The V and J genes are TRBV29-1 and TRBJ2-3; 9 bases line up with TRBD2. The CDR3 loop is CSVEYIAGVTDTQYF. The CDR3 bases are TGCAGCGTCGAGTACATAGCGGGAGTAACAGATACGCAGTATTTT.